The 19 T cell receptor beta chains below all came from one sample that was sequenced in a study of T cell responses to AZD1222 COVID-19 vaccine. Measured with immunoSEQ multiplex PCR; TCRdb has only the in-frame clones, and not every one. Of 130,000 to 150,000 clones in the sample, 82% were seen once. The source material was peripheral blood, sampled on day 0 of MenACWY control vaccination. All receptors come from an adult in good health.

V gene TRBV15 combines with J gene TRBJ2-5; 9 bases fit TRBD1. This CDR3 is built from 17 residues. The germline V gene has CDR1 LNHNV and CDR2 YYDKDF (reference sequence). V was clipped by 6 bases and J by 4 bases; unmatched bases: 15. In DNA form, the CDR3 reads TGTGCCACCAGTATGGGGTCATGGGGACAGGGAGTAGAGACCCAGTACTTC. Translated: CATSMGSWGQGVETQYF.

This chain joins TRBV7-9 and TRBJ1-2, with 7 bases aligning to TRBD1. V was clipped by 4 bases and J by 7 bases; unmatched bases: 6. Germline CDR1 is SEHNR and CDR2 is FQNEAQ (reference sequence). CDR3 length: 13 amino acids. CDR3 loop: CASSSGTVGGYTF. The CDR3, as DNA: TGTGCCAGCAGCTCTGGGACAGTGGGTGGCTACACCTTC.

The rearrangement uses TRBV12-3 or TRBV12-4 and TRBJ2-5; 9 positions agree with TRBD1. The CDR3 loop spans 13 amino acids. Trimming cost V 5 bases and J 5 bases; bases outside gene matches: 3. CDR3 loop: CASSKQGAETQYF. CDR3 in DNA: TGTGCCAGCAGTAAACAGGGGGCGGAGACCCAGTACTTC.

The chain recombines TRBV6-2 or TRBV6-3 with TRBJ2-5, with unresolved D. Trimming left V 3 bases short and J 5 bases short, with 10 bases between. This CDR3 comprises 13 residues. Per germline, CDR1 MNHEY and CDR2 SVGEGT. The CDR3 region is CASSYRRRETQYF. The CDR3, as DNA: TGTGCCAGCAGTTATAGGCGGCGGGAGACCCAGTACTTC.

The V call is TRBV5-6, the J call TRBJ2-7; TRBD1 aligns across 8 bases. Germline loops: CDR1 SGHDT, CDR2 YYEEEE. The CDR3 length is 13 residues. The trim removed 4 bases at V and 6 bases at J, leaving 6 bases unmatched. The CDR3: CASSLPTGVEQYF. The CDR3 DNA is TGTGCCAGCAGCCTGCCGACAGGGGTCGAGCAGTACTTC.

CDR3 sequence: CASSSDRTNSPLHF. The CDR3, as DNA: TGTGCCAGCAGCTCGGACAGAACGAATTCACCCCTCCACTTT. This rearrangement joins TRBV5-8 to TRBJ1-6; possibly TRBD1 for D (6 bases). CDR1 is SGHTS, CDR2 YDEGEE, per germline. The CDR3 is 14 amino acids. The ends were cut back, 3 bases at V and 7 bases at J, with 11 bases in the middle. Supplemented by reference TRBV5-8 and TRBJ1-6, the full variable domain reads EAGVTQSPTHLIKTRGQQATLRCSPISGHTSVYWYQQALGLGLQFLLWYDEGEERNRGNFPPRFSGRQFPNYSSELNVNALELEDSALYLCASSSDRTNSPLHFGNGTRLTVT.

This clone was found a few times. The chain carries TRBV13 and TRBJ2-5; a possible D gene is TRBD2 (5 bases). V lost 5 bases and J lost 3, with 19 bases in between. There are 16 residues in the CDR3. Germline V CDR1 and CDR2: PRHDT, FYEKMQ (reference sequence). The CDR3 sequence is CASSKMDFTYKETQYF. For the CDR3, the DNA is TGTGCCAGCAGCAAGATGGACTTTACGTACAAAGAGACCCAGTACTTC.

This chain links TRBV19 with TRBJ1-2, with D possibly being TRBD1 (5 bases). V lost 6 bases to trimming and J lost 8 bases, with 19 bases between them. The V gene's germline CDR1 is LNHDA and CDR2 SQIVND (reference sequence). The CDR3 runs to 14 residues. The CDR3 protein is CASRGRESIYGYTF. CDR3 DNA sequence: TGTGCCAGTAGGGGCAGGGAATCGATTTACGGCTACACCTTC. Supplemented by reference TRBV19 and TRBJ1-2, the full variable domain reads DGGITQSPKYLFRKEGQNVTLSCEQNLNHDAMYWYRQDPGQGLRLIYYSQIVNDFQKGDIAEGYSVSREKKESFPLTVTSAQKNPTAFYLCASRGRESIYGYTFGSGTRLTVV.

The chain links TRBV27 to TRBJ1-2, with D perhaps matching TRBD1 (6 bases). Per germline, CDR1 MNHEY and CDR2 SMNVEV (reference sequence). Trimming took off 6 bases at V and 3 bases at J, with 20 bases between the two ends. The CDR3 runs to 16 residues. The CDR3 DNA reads TGTGCCAGCAGCCGCGACAGGAATAACTTATACTATGGCTACACCTTC. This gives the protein CASSRDRNNLYYGYTF.

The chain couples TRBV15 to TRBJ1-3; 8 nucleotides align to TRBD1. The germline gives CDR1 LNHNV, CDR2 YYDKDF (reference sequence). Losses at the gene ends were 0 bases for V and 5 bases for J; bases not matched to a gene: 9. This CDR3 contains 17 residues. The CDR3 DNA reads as TGTGCCACCAGCAGAGATCTATTAGGGACAGGCAGAAACACCATATATTTT. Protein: CATSRDLLGTGRNTIYF.

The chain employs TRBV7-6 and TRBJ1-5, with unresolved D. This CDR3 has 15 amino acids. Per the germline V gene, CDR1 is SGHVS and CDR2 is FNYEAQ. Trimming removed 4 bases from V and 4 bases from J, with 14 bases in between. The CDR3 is CASSSDDGFNQPQHF. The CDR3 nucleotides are TGTGCCAGCAGCTCCGATGACGGTTTTAATCAGCCCCAGCATTTT.

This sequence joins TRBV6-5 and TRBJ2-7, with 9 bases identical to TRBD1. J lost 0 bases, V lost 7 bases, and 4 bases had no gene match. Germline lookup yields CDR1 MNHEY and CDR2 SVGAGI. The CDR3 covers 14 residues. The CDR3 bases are TGTGCCAGCAAAAAACAGGGGGCCTCCTACGAGCAGTACTTC. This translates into CASKKQGASYEQYF.

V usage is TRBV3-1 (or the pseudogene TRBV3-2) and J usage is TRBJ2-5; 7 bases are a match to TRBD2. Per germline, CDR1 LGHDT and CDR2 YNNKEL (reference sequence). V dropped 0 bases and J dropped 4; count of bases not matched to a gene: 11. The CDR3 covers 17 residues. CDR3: CASSQEGSGGVRETQYF. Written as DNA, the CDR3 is TGTGCCAGCAGCCAAGAAGGGTCGGGGGGAGTGAGAGAGACCCAGTACTTC.

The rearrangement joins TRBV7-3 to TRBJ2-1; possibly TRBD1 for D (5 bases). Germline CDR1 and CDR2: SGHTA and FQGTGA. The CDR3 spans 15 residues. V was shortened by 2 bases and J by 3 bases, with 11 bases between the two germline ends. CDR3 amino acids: CASSLEAQGYNEQFF. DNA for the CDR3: TGTGCCAGCAGCTTAGAGGCTCAGGGCTACAATGAGCAGTTCTTC.

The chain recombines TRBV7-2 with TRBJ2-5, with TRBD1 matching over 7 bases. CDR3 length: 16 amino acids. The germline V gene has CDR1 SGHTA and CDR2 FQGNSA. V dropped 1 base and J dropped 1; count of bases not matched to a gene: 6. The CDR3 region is CASSLGQGGFQETQYF. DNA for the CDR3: TGTGCCAGCAGCTTAGGACAGGGTGGATTCCAAGAGACCCAGTACTTC.

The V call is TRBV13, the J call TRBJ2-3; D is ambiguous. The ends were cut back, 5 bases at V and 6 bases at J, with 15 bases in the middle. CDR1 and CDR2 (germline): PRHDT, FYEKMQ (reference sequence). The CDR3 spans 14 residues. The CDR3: CASSAARFSDTQYF. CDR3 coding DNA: TGTGCCAGCAGCGCCGCCAGGTTCTCGGATACGCAGTATTTT.

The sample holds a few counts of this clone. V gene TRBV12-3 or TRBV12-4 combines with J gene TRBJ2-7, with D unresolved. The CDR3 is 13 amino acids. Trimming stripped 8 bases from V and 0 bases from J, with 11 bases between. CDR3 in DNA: TGTGCCAGCTCCGGGCAGACCTCCTACGAGCAGTACTTC. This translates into CASSGQTSYEQYF.

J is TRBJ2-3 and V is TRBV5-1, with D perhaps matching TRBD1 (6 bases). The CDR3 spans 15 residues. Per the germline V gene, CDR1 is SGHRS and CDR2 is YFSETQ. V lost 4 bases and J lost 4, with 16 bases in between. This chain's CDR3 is CASSPTGTLSDTQYF. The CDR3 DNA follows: TGCGCCAGCAGCCCGACAGGAACCTTGTCAGATACGCAGTATTTT.

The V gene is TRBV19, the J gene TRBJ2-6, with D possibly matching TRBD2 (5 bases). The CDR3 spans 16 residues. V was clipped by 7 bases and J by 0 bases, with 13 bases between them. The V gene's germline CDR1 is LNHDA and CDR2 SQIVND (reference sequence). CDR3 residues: CASIGESTSGANVLTF. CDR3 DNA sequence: TGTGCCAGTATCGGGGAGAGTACCTCTGGGGCCAACGTCCTGACTTTC.